These 27 T cell receptor beta chains originate from one sample sequenced in a study of blood T cell repertoires in COVID-19 (dated by TCRdb to the early 2020s). Library preparation was by the immunoSEQ multiplex PCR assay. This immuneACCESS table, as held by TCRdb, lists in-frame sequences with V and J called but not all clones. Of the missing ones, under half trace to an unresolved V gene in checked studies; the others have no known cause. This sample is represented by 270,000 or so clones; roughly 85% of them were singletons. Less than 3% of the sample is taken by the ten largest. Sequencing was performed on peripheral blood. The receptors here all came from a woman aged 25 to 39 with active or convalescent COVID-19.

The V call is TRBV10-1, the J call TRBJ2-5; no clear D. CDR3 length: 15 amino acids. With 2 bases removed from V and 5 bases from J, the gap between germline ends came to 15 bases. Germline lookup yields CDR1 WNHNN and CDR2 SYGVQD (reference sequence). Here the CDR3 reads CASSEGSSNRETQYF. In DNA, the CDR3 is TGCGCCAGCAGTGAGGGTTCTTCCAATCGGGAGACCCAGTACTTC.

The rearrangement links TRBV7-3 to TRBJ2-3; 7 positions match TRBD1. CDR3 length: 15 residues. Germline V gene data show CDR1 as SGHTA and CDR2 as FQGTGA. After removal of 5 bases from V and 5 bases from J, the junction contained 10 bases not matched to a gene. The CDR3 bases are TGTGCCAGCAGCCGACGAGGGGGCCGAAGAGATACGCAGTATTTT. Its protein product is CASSRRGGRRDTQYF.

The J gene is TRBJ1-2, the V gene TRBV4-3; 7 bases are shared with TRBD1. From germline, CDR1 is LGHNA and CDR2 YSLEER. The CDR3 is 14 amino acids. Unmatched junction bases numbered 6, after V lost 0 bases and J lost 8 bases. CDR3 in DNA: TGCGCCAGCAGCCAAGATGGTCAGGGGGGAGGCTACACCTTC. Residues: CASSQDGQGGGYTF.

The J gene is TRBJ1-2, the V gene TRBV6-6; 9 bases agree with TRBD1. V dropped 4 bases and J dropped 2; count of bases not matched to a gene: 8. CDR3 size: 16 residues. Germline CDR1 is MNHNY and CDR2 is SVGAGI (reference sequence). The CDR3 DNA sequence: TGTGCCAGCAGTTTCCCAAGGGACAGGGAAAACTATGGCTACACCTTC. Its translation: CASSFPRDRENYGYTF.

The CDR3 DNA is TGTGCCAGCAGGTTCCCCGGGGATGAGCAGTTCTTC. Translating gives CASRFPGDEQFF. This chain connects TRBV7-2 to TRBJ2-1; weak D call: TRBD2 (5 bases). This CDR3 comprises 12 residues. Germline V gene sequence: CDR1 SGHTA, CDR2 FQGNSA. The V end was cut by 6 bases, the J end by 8 bases, with 11 bases between.

This chain joins TRBV2 and TRBJ1-1; 7 nucleotides agree with TRBD1. Germline V gene sequence: CDR1 SNHLY, CDR2 FYNNEI. The CDR3 loop spans 12 amino acids. V lost 7 bases and J lost 5; bases outside the gene matches: 4. The CDR3 DNA reads as TGTGCCAGCAAGGGGGCGGGTACTGAAGCTTTCTTT. The encoded protein is CASKGAGTEAFF.

The rearrangement uses TRBV9 and TRBJ2-3, with D perhaps TRBD2 (7 bases). Germline CDR1 reads SGDLS; CDR2 reads YYNGEE. The CDR3 extends over 14 amino acids. V lost 4 bases and J 5 bases, leaving 14 bases between the germline ends. The CDR3 protein is CASSPGGPVDTQYF. CDR3 sequence (DNA): TGTGCCAGCAGCCCCGGGGGGCCGGTAGATACGCAGTATTTT.

The chain carries TRBV4-1 and TRBJ1-6; D gene ambiguous. Germline values: CDR1 MGHRA, CDR2 YSYEKL. The CDR3 length is 14 residues. The V and J ends lost 1 base and 9 bases respectively, with 10 bases between them. Here the CDR3 reads CASSQGVVRSPLHF. CDR3 in DNA: TGCGCCAGCAGCCAAGGAGTGGTGCGTTCACCCCTCCACTTT.

The chain is built from TRBV28 and TRBJ2-5; D is possibly TRBD1 (6 bases). The germline V gene encodes CDR1 MDHEN and CDR2 SYDVKM. V lost 5 bases and J 4 bases, leaving 17 bases between the germline ends. The CDR3 has 15 amino acids. The CDR3: CASSPIQQGRETQYF. CDR3 bases: TGTGCCAGCAGTCCGATTCAGCAGGGGAGAGAGACCCAGTACTTC. The full variable domain, with the rest looked up from reference TRBV28 and TRBJ2-5, is DVKVTQSSRYLVKRTGEKVFLECVQDMDHENMFWYRQDPGLGLRLIYFSYDVKMKEKGDIPEGYSVSREKKERFSLILESASTNQTSMYLCASSPIQQGRETQYFGPGTRLLVL.

The chain uses TRBV6-1 and TRBJ1-2, with 7 bases aligning to TRBD1. Trimming cost V 3 bases and J 4 bases; bases outside gene matches: 8. The CDR3 contains 15 residues. Germline-derived CDR1 and CDR2 are MNHNS and SASEGT. This chain's CDR3 is CASSEQRGGSYGYTF. The CDR3 DNA follows: TGTGCCAGCAGTGAGCAGCGAGGGGGCAGCTATGGCTACACCTTC.

In the case of this clone: The sample has other DNA sequences that encode this CDR3 too. The chain employs TRBV9 and TRBJ2-3; 11 positions agree with TRBD1. This CDR3 is built from 15 residues. The V segment lost 2 bases and the J segment 4 bases; nucleotides outside the gene matches: 3. From germline, CDR1 is SGDLS and CDR2 YYNGEE. As DNA, the CDR3 is TGTGCCAGCAGCGTGGGGACAGGGGGGCCAGATACGCAGTATTTT. Translating gives CASSVGTGGPDTQYF.

The chain carries TRBV2 and TRBJ2-7; D perhaps matches TRBD2 (6 bases). Germline assignment: CDR1 SNHLY and CDR2 FYNNEI. The CDR3 covers 11 residues. V gave up 8 bases and J gave up 4 bases, with 9 bases separating them. The CDR3 DNA follows: TGTGCCAGCCGGGAGCTTTACGAGCAGTACTTC. Protein: CASRELYEQYF.

The J gene is TRBJ1-2, the V gene TRBV27; TRBD1 matches 8 bases. From germline, CDR1 is MNHEY and CDR2 SMNVEV (reference sequence). V lost 8 bases, J lost 3 bases, and 8 bases stayed unmatched. The CDR3 is made up of 14 amino acids. CDR3 DNA: TGTGCCAGCGCCGACAGGGGACCCGACTATGGCTACACCTTC. It specifies CASADRGPDYGYTF.

The J gene is TRBJ2-1, the V gene TRBV19, with 8 nucleotides matching TRBD2. Germline CDR1 is LNHDA and CDR2 is SQIVND (reference sequence). There are 16 residues in the CDR3. Trimming at V came to 4 bases and at J to 10 bases, leaving 15 bases not matched to a gene. This CDR3 reads CASSTGGSSGAREQFF. CDR3 DNA: TGTGCCAGTAGTACCGGTGGGAGTAGCGGGGCAAGAGAGCAGTTCTTC.

This chain links TRBV7-9 with TRBJ1-4, with D unclear. From germline, CDR1 is SEHNR and CDR2 FQNEAQ (reference sequence). Deletions cut 1 base from V and 8 bases from J, with 8 bases between. The CDR3 extends over 13 amino acids. The CDR3 DNA reads as TGTGCCAGCAGCTTAGACTTGAGAGAAAAACTGTTTTTT. Translating gives CASSLDLREKLFF.

V and J are TRBV19 and TRBJ1-2; no clear D gene. The germline V gene encodes CDR1 LNHDA and CDR2 SQIVND (reference sequence). The CDR3 consists of 12 residues. V lost 2 bases, J lost 7 bases, and 8 bases lay in between. CDR3 residues: CASSINAAGYTF. CDR3 nucleotide sequence: TGTGCCAGTAGTATAAATGCGGCTGGCTACACCTTC.

The chain links TRBV30 to TRBJ1-5; possibly TRBD1 for D (5 bases). Germline CDR1 is GTSNPN and CDR2 is SVGIG (reference sequence). V lost 2 bases to trimming and J lost 6 bases, with 11 bases between them. The length of the CDR3 is 13 residues. CDR3 sequence reads: CAWSSGLGQPQHF. The CDR3 DNA reads as TGTGCCTGGAGTTCAGGGTTAGGTCAGCCCCAGCATTTT.

The gene calls are TRBV19 and TRBJ1-4, with D hard to call. This CDR3 region has 16 residues. CDR1 is LNHDA, CDR2 SQIVND, per germline (reference sequence). V lost 3 bases, J lost 7 bases, and 18 bases lay in between. CDR3 region: CASSILFAGNPEKLFF. Written as DNA, the CDR3 is TGTGCCAGTAGTATTCTTTTCGCGGGCAACCCTGAAAAACTGTTTTTT.

The chain joins TRBV10-3 to TRBJ2-2; possibly TRBD1 for D (5 bases). Germline V gene lookup returns CDR1 ENHRY and CDR2 SYGVKD. V was cut by 7 bases and J by 4 bases, with 13 bases left in between. The CDR3 contains 14 residues. CDR3 residues: CAIKSTGSTGELFF. The CDR3 DNA reads TGTGCCATCAAATCCACAGGTTCCACCGGGGAGCTGTTTTTT.

This clone was seen only a few times. CDR3 amino acids: CASSPQQTNSPLHF. DNA for the CDR3: TGTGCCAGCTCACCACAACAGACTAATTCACCCCTCCACTTT. This sequence joins TRBV18 and TRBJ1-6; the D is unclear. The CDR3 length is 14 residues. Germline V gives CDR1 KGHSH, CDR2 LQKENI. V was cut by 1 base and J by 6 bases, with 7 bases left in between.

V usage is TRBV30 and J usage is TRBJ1-1; D might be TRBD1 (5 bases). Trimming removed 2 bases at V and 5 bases at J, with 12 bases between. The germline CDR1 and CDR2 sequences are GTSNPN and SVGIG (reference sequence). The CDR3 covers 13 residues. This CDR3 reads CAWSPWGGTEAFF. The CDR3 coding sequence is TGTGCCTGGAGTCCCTGGGGGGGAACTGAAGCTTTCTTT.

V usage is TRBV6-2 or TRBV6-3 and J usage is TRBJ2-1; D may be TRBD2 (6 bases). The germline CDR1 and CDR2 sequences are MNHEY and SVGEGT. The CDR3 is 11 residues long. V gave up 5 bases and J gave up 10 bases, with 9 bases separating them. The CDR3 loop is CASSHLAEQFF. The DNA of the CDR3 is TGTGCCAGCAGTCACCTAGCGGAGCAGTTCTTC.

This clone was found once. This sequence joins TRBV7-8 and TRBJ2-3, with 9 nucleotides matching TRBD2. V gave up 3 bases and J gave up 1 base; unmatched junction bases: 2. CDR1 SGHVS and CDR2 FQNEAQ come from the germline V gene. The CDR3 consists of 15 residues. CDR3 loop: CASSLGLAGTDTQYF. For the CDR3, the DNA is TGTGCCAGCAGCTTGGGACTAGCCGGCACAGATACGCAGTATTTT.

The chain couples TRBV24-1 to TRBJ1-2; 8 bases agree with TRBD1. V lost 4 bases and J lost 6; bases outside the gene matches: 6. CDR3 size: 14 residues. CDR1 is KGHDR and CDR2 is SFDVKD in the germline V gene. The CDR3 DNA follows: TGTGCCACCAGTGACCCCGGACAGGGAGATGGCTACACCTTC. Protein product: CATSDPGQGDGYTF.

On this clone itself: Other DNA sequences from this sample encode an identical CDR3 as well. The rearrangement links TRBV10-2 to TRBJ2-3, with TRBD2 matching 11 bases. The CDR3 length is 17 residues. The germline CDR1 and CDR2 sequences are WSHSY and SAAADI. Trimming at V came to 0 bases and at J to 1 base, leaving 3 bases not matched to a gene. CDR3 residues: CASSESKLAGGTDTQYF. The DNA of the CDR3 is TGCGCCAGCAGTGAGTCGAAACTAGCGGGGGGCACAGATACGCAGTATTTT.

The chain is built from TRBV19 and TRBJ2-3, with 9 bases identical to TRBD2. The CDR3 runs to 14 residues. V trimming: 6 bases; J trimming: 2 bases; junction bases outside the gene matches: 3. Looked up from germline, CDR1 is LNHDA and CDR2 is SQIVND (reference sequence). The CDR3 DNA reads as TGTGCCAGTAGGCTAGCGGGGACCACAGATACGCAGTATTTT. The encoded protein is CASRLAGTTDTQYF.

The genes are TRBV6-5 and TRBJ1-3; D gene ambiguous. Trimming took off 2 bases at V and 0 bases at J, with 11 bases between the two ends. This CDR3 region has 16 residues. CDR1 MNHEY and CDR2 SVGAGI come from the germline V gene. CDR3 sequence reads: CASSYALTSSGNTIYF. The CDR3 DNA sequence: TGTGCCAGCAGTTACGCGCTCACCTCCTCTGGAAACACCATATATTTT.